This entry lists 3 T cell receptor beta chains sequenced from one sample in a study of shared clonotypes between healthy human individuals. The method was immunoSEQ multiplex PCR; TCRdb's version includes in-frame clones alone and lacks a portion of them. The data show a few million clones, 80% to 95% seen once. The material sequenced was naive CD4+ T cells from PBMCs. The subset was: CD45RA+ positively selected. The receptors were sampled from a man aged 18-30 years in good health. Some clones in this sample may be carry-over from other donors' samples.

Remarks on this clone: Other DNA sequences in this sample translate to the same CDR3. CDR3 in amino acids: CASSLEANYGYTF. CDR3 DNA sequence: TGTGCCAGCAGCTTAGAAGCTAACTATGGCTACACCTTC. The V gene is TRBV7-9, the J gene TRBJ1-2, with no clear D. The CDR3 consists of 13 residues. Trimming pared 1 base from V and 0 bases from J, leaving 3 bases between. The germline gives CDR1 SEHNR, CDR2 FQNEAQ (reference sequence).

CDR3 nucleotides: TGTGTCAGAAGCCCCCAGGGGGACTATGGCTACACCTTC. Translation gives CVRSPQGDYGYTF. The V gene is TRBV7-5, the J gene TRBJ1-2; the table's TRBD1 call for D was not verified on the DNA. TRBV7-5 has pseudogene status. This CDR3 comprises 13 residues.

The chain combines TRBV6-6 with TRBJ1-4; D remains ambiguous. The germline V and J ends were trimmed by 2 bases and 2 bases, with 9 bases remaining between them. This CDR3 has 15 residues. Germline V gene sequence: CDR1 MNHNY, CDR2 SVGAGI (reference sequence). The CDR3 nucleotides read TGTGCCAGCAGTTACAGTCGGAGTACTAATGAAAAACTGTTTTTT. Amino acids: CASSYSRSTNEKLFF.